This TCR beta chain was captured in a study of cytomegalovirus exposure and HLA in healthy donors. Background on the study: From about 180 million T cells, an earlier analysis saw some 120 million unique TCR beta sequences.

The CDR3 is 14 residues long. The germline gives CDR1 SGHDT, CDR2 YYEEEE. The ends were cut back, 4 bases at V and 7 bases at J, with 12 bases in the middle. A note on this clone: Its antigen is unidentified.

PCR employed 60 Vbeta and 13 Jbeta primers. Source study methods: About 11 million of tens of millions of unique TCR beta chains were shared, per a later count. TCRdb's copy holds only in-frame clones and misses some; the assay was immunoSEQ multiplex PCR. D and trimming come from the DNA, and the V and J calls and clone size come from that table. The repertoire has about 91,000 clones, approximately 69% of them found once; the top ten carry 1.2%. Study-wide results and limits: Reportedly, TCR beta sequences accurately predicted HLA-A and HLA-B alleles in most subjects. Within an earlier analysis, most TCR beta V segments proved productive either about 87% or about 30% of the time.

Sequenced sample: PBMCs. The TCR sequence derives from a female donor in good health and CMV-seronegative. The chain employs TRBV5-6 and TRBJ1-6, with a weak D call TRBD1 (6 bases). The CDR3 is CASSDGQLNSPLHF. CDR3 sequence (DNA): TGTGCCAGCAGCGATGGACAGCTCAATTCACCCCTCCACTTT.